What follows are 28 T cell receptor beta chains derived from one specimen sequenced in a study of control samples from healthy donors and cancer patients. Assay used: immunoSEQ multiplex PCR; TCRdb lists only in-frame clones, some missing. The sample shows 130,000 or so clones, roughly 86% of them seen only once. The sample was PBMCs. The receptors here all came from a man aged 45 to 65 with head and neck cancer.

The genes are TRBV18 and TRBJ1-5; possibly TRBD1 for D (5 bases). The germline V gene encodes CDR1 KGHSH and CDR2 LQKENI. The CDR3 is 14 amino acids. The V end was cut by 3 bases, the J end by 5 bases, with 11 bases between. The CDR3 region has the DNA TGTGCCAGCTCACCCAGGGTTGAAGATCAGCCCCAGCATTTT. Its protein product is CASSPRVEDQPQHF.

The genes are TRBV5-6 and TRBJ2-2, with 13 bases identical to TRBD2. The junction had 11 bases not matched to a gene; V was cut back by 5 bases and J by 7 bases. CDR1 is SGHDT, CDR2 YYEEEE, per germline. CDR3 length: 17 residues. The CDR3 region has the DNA TGTGCCAGCAGTAAAACCGGGACTAGCGGGACGGTCGGGGAGCTGTTTTTT. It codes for CASSKTGTSGTVGELFF.

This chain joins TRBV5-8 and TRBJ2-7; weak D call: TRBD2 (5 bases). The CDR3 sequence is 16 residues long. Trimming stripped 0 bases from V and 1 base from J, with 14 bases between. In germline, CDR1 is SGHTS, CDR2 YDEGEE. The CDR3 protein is CASSLGKGLESYEQYF. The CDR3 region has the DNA TGTGCCAGCAGCTTGGGGAAAGGACTGGAGTCCTACGAGCAGTACTTC.

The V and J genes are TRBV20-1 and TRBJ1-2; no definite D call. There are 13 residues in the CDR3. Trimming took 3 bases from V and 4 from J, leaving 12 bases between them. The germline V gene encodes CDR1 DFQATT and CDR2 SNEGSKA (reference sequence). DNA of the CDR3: TGCAGTGCTAGTCCCCCTGGATTCTATGGCTACACCTTC. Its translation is CSASPPGFYGYTF.

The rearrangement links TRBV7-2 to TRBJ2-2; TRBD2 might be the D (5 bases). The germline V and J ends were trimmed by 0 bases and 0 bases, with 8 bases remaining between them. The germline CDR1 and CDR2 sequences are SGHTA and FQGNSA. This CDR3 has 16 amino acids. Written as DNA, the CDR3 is TGTGCCAGCAGCTTAGCGTCGCGGGCGAACACCGGGGAGCTGTTTTTT. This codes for CASSLASRANTGELFF.

The CDR3 protein is CASSFQTRPEAQYF. DNA of the CDR3: TGTGCCAGCAGTTTCCAGACACGGCCTGAGGCGCAGTATTTT. The chain recombines TRBV27 with TRBJ2-3; the D is unclear. This CDR3 contains 14 residues. Germline CDR1 MNHEY, CDR2 SMNVEV (reference sequence). Trimming cost V 3 bases and J 10 bases, with 17 bases left between them.

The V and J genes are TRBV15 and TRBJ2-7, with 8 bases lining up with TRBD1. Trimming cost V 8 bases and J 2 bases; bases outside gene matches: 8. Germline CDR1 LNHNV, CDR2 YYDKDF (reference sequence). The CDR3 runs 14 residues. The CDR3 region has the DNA TGTGCCACCCGGTCTACGGGACAGGCCTACGAGCAGTACTTC. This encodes CATRSTGQAYEQYF.

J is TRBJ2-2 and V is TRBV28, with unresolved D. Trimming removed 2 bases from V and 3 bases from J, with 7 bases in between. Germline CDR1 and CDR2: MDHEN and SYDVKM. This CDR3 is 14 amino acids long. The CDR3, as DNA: TGTGCCAGCAGTTTAGGCCAGGACACCGGGGAGCTGTTTTTT. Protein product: CASSLGQDTGELFF. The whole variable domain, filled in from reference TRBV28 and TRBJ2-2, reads DVKVTQSSRYLVKRTGEKVFLECVQDMDHENMFWYRQDPGLGLRLIYFSYDVKMKEKGDIPEGYSVSREKKERFSLILESASTNQTSMYLCASSLGQDTGELFFGEGSRLTVL.

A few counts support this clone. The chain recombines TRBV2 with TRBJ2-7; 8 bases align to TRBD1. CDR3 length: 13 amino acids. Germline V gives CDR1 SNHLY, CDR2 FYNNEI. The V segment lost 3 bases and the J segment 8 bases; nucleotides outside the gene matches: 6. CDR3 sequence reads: CASSEGQEYKQYF. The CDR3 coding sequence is TGTGCCAGCAGTGAGGGACAGGAGTATAAGCAGTACTTC.

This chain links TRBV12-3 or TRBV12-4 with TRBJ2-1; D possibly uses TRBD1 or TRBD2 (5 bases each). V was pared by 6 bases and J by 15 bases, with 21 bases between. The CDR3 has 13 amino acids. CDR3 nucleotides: TGTGCCAGCAGCATCCATGGAGATCCGGGGCGGTTCTTC. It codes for CASSIHGDPGRFF.

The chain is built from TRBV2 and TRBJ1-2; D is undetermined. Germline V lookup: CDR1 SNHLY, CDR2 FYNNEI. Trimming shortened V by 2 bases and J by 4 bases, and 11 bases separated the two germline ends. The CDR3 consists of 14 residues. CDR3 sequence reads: CASSENLRSYGYTF. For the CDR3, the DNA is TGTGCCAGCAGTGAAAACCTGCGCTCCTATGGCTACACCTTC.

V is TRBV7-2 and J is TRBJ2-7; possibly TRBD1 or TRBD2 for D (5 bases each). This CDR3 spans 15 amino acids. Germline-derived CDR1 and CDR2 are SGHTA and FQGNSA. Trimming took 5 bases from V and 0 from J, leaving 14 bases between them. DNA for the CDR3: TGTGCCAGCAGCATCGCCGGGACGAGCTCCTACGAGCAGTACTTC. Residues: CASSIAGTSSYEQYF.

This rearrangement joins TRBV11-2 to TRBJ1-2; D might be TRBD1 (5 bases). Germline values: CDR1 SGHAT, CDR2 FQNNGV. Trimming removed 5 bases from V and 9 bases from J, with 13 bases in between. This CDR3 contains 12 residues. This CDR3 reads CASSPPGMSYTF. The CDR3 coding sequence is TGTGCCAGCAGCCCCCCAGGGATGAGCTACACCTTC.

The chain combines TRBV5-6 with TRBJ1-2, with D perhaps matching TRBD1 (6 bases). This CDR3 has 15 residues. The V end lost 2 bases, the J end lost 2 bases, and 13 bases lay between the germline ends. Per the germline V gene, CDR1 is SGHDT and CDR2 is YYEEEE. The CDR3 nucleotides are TGTGCCAGCAGCTTTTGGCAGGGGACAAACTATGGCTACACCTTC. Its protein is CASSFWQGTNYGYTF. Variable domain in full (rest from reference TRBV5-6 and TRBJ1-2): DAGVTQSPTHLIKTRGQQVTLRCSPKSGHDTVSWYQQALGQGPQFIFQYYEEEERQRGNFPDRFSGHQFPNYSSELNVNALLLGDSALYLCASSFWQGTNYGYTFGSGTRLTVV.

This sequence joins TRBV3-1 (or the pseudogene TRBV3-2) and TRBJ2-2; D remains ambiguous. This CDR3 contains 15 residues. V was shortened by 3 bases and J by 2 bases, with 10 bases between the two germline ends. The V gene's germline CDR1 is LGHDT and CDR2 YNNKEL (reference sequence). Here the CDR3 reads CASSQSEVNTGELFF. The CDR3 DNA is TGTGCCAGCAGCCAGTCAGAAGTAAACACCGGGGAGCTGTTTTTT.

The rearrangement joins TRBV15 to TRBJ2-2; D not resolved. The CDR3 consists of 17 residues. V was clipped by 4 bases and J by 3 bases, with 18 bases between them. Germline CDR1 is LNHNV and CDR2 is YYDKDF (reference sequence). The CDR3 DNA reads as TGTGCCACCAGCAAGCCCATAGCAGCCCCGCACACCGGGGAGCTGTTTTTT. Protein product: CATSKPIAAPHTGELFF.

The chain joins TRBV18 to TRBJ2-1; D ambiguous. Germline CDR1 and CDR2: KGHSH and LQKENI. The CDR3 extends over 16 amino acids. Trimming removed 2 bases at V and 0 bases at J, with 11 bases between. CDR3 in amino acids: CASSPRVQSSYNEQFF. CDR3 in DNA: TGTGCCAGCTCACCAAGGGTGCAGAGCTCCTACAATGAGCAGTTCTTC.

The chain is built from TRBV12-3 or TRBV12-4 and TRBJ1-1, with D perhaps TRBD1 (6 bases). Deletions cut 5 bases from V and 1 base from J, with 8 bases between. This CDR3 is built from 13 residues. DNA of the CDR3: TGTGCCAGCAGTGACAGGAAGAACACTGAAGCTTTCTTT. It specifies CASSDRKNTEAFF.

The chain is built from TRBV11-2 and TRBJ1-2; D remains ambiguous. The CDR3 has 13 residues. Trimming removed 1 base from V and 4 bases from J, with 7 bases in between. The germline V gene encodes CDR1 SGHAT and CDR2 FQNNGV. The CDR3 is CASSLVRRYGYTF. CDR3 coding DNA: TGTGCCAGCAGCTTAGTGCGTCGCTATGGCTACACCTTC.

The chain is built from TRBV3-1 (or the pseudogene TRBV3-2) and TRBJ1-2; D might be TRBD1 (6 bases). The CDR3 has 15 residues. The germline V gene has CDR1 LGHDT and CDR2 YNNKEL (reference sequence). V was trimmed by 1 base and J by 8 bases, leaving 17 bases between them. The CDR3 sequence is CASSQGGWAGVGYTF. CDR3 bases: TGTGCCAGCAGCCAAGGAGGATGGGCAGGGGTCGGCTACACCTTC.

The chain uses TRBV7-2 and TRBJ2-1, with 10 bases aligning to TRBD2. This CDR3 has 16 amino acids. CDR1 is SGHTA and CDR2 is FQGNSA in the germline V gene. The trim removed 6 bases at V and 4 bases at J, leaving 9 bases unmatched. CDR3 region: CASRLVTSGNYNEQFF. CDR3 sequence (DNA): TGTGCCAGCAGGCTGGTAACTAGCGGGAATTACAATGAGCAGTTCTTC.

CDR3 sequence (DNA): TGTGCCAGCAGCCACGGCAGGGGGGTCTCTGGAAACACCATATATTTT. Translated: CASSHGRGVSGNTIYF. This rearrangement joins TRBV3-1 (or the pseudogene TRBV3-2) to TRBJ1-3; 7 nucleotides line up with TRBD1. This CDR3 comprises 16 residues. Unmatched junction bases numbered 5, after V lost 3 bases and J lost 0 bases. Germline V gene data show CDR1 as LGHDT and CDR2 as YNNKEL (reference sequence).

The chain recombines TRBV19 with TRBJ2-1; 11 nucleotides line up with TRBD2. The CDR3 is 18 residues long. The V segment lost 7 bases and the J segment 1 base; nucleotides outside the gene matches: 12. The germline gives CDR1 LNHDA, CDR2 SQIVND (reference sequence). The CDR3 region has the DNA TGTGCCAGTATGTGGACTAGCGGGTCTTACCCGTCCTACAATGAGCAGTTCTTC. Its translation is CASMWTSGSYPSYNEQFF.

CDR3 sequence reads: CATSGGANEKLFF. The CDR3 DNA reads as TGTGCCACCAGTGGAGGAGCTAATGAAAAACTGTTTTTT. This chain connects TRBV24-1 to TRBJ1-4; no firm D call. The length of the CDR3 is 13 residues. The V end was cut by 5 bases, the J end by 3 bases, with 6 bases between. The V gene's germline CDR1 is KGHDR and CDR2 SFDVKD.

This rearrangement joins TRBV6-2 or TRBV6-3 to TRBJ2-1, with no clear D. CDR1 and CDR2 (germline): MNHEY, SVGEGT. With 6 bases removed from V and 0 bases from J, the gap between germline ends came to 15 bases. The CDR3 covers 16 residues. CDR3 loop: CASSLHTQSSYNEQFF. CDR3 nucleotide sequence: TGTGCCAGCAGCCTCCATACCCAGAGCTCCTACAATGAGCAGTTCTTC.

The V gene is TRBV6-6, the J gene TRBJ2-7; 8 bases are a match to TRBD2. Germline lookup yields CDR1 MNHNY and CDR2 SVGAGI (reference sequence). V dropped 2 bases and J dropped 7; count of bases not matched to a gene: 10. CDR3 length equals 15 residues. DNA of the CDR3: TGTGCCAGCAGTTACGCGAGGACTAGCCCAGGGGAGCAGTACTTC. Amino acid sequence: CASSYARTSPGEQYF.

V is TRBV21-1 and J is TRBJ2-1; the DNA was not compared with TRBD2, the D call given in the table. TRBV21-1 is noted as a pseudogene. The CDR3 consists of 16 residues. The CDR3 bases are TGTGCCAGCAGCTCCAGTCCTCCTAGCTCCTACAATGAGCAGTTCTTC. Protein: CASSSSPPSSYNEQFF.

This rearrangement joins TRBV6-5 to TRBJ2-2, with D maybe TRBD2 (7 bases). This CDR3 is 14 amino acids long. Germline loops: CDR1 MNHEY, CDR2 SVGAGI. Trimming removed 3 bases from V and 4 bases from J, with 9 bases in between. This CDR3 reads CASSYRGGTGELFF. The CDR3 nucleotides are TGTGCCAGCAGTTATAGGGGGGGCACCGGGGAGCTGTTTTTT.